This is a list of T cell receptor beta chains from one sample in a study of T cells in Graves' hyperthyroidism and ophthalmopathy. A single record per CDR3 protein comes from TCRdb applying MiXCR to the multiplex PCR reads. The data hold 220,000 or so distinct CDR3 sequences, with 15% to 20% observed a single time. Sequenced: blood. The source is a woman aged 18-29 years with Graves' ophthalmopathy. Both conserved end residues are part of each CDR3. The order of the fields is J gene, V gene, clone size, D gene, CDR3 DNA, CDR3 protein. A D gene is named only where the DNA matches it firmly. Clone sizes are given selectively: once, few, many, or a class where the clone is expanded.

TRBJ1-4 | TRBV11-2 | many | - | TGTGCCAGCAGCTTGTCTACAGGGAATGAAAAACTGTTTTTT | CASSLSTGNEKLFF
TRBJ1-2 | TRBV19 | many | - | TGTGCCAGTAGCTTCGATGTCGCAGGGGCCTATGGCTACACCTTC | CASSFDVAGAYGYTF
TRBJ2-2 | TRBV7-9 | many | - | TGTGCCAGCAGCTTAGGACGGGAGTCCACCGGGGAGCTGTTTTTT | CASSLGRESTGELFF
TRBJ1-6 | TRBV18 | many | - | TGTGCCAGCTCACCAGACGGCAATTCACCCCTCCACTTT | CASSPDGNSPLHF
TRBJ1-1 | TRBV27 | many | TRBD1 | TGTGCCAGCAGTTCGACAGGGGGAGTGAGAACTGAAGCTTTCTTT | CASSSTGGVRTEAFF
TRBJ1-6 | TRBV30 | many | TRBD1 | TGTGCCTGGAGTGTACAGGGGGGATCACCCCTCCACTTT | CAWSVQGGSPLHF
TRBJ2-5 | TRBV5-1 | many | - | TGTGCCAGCAGCTTAGGCAGGGGTGAGACCCAGTACTTC | CASSLGRGETQYF
TRBJ1-2 | TRBV30 | - | TRBD1 | TGTGCCTGGACCTACAGACAGGGCTATGGCTACACCTTC | CAWTYRQGYGYTF
TRBJ2-3 | TRBV24-1 | many | TRBD1 | TGTGCCACCAGTGACCGCGGACAGGGCACAGATACGCAGTATTTT | CATSDRGQGTDTQYF
TRBJ2-7 | TRBV28 | - | - | TGTGCCAGCAGTAACTATGGGACCTCCTACGAGCAGTACTTC | CASSNYGTSYEQYF
TRBJ2-4 | TRBV28 | many | TRBD1 | TGTGCCAGCAGTGACAGGGGGCTTAGGGCCAAAAACATTCAGTACTTC | CASSDRGLRAKNIQYF
TRBJ2-7 | TRBV29-1 | many | - | TGCAGCGTTGCTGACGGTTCCTACGAGCAGTACTTC | CSVADGSYEQYF
TRBJ2-1 | TRBV7-2 | many | - | TGTGCCAGCAGCTCAGATTTCAGCTCCTACAATGAGCAGTTCTTC | CASSSDFSSYNEQFF
TRBJ1-1 | TRBV19 | many | - | TGTGCCAGTATCCGGGGAACTGAAGCTTTCTTT | CASIRGTEAFF
TRBJ1-2 | TRBV20-1 | - | - | TGCAGTGCTAGAGGTGGGGGGTATAACTATGGCTACACCTTC | CSARGGGYNYGYTF
TRBJ2-2 | TRBV27 | many | - | TGTGCCAGCAGTTTATACGGGGGCGGCACCGGGGAGCTGTTTTTT | CASSLYGGGTGELFF
TRBJ2-5 | TRBV6-2/TRBV6-3 | many | TRBD2 | TGTGCCAGCGAGCGGGGGAGGGGAGAGACCCAGTACTTC | CASERGRGETQYF
TRBJ2-1 | TRBV29-1 | - | TRBD2 | TGCAGCGTTCATGAAGGGACTAGCGGGAGGTATGAGCAGTTCTTC | CSVHEGTSGRYEQFF
TRBJ2-2 | TRBV5-6 | few | - | TGTGCCAGCAGCCCTCCGGGGGTGCACACCGGGGAGCTGTTTTTT | CASSPPGVHTGELFF
TRBJ2-1 | TRBV24-1 | - | TRBD1 | TGTGCCACCAGTAATTTTAACAGGGGTTCCTACAATGAGCAGTTCTTC | CATSNFNRGSYNEQFF
TRBJ2-7 | TRBV4-1 | once | - | TGCGCCAGCAGCGGCGGTGGGGGGGCGAGCTACGAGCAGTACTTC | CASSGGGGASYEQYF
TRBJ1-2 | TRBV19 | - | TRBD1 | TGTGCCAGTAGCACCGACAGGGGTTACTATGGCTACACCTTC | CASSTDRGYYGYTF
TRBJ2-7 | TRBV28 | many | - | TGTGCCAGCAGTTTCACCGGGACAATAACATACGAGCAGTACTTC | CASSFTGTITYEQYF
TRBJ1-5 | TRBV12-3/TRBV12-4 | many | - | TGTGCCAGCGGAAGGGACAGCAATCAGCCCCAGCATTTT | CASGRDSNQPQHF
TRBJ1-4 | TRBV2 | - | TRBD1 | TGTGCCAGCAGCTTAGGGGACCAAGACAGGGCGAATGAAAAACTGTTTTTT | CASSLGDQDRANEKLFF
TRBJ2-7 | TRBV9 | many | TRBD2 | TGTGCCAGCAGCAGAGGGCTAGCGGGGTACGAGCAGTACTTC | CASSRGLAGYEQYF
TRBJ1-2 | TRBV5-8 | many | - | TGTGCCAGCAGCTTGGCGGCAGGGATGGGTGGCTACACCTTC | CASSLAAGMGGYTF
TRBJ2-7 | TRBV2 | many | - | TGTGCCAGCAGTGGTAAAGCATATGAAAACCGGGACTTAAGGAGGGAGCAGTACTTC | CASSGKAYENRDLRREQYF
TRBJ1-1 | TRBV7-2 | many | - | TGTGCCAGCAGCTCGGGGTGGGGCAGATTAACTTCGATGAACACTGAAGCTTTCTTT | CASSSGWGRLTSMNTEAFF
TRBJ2-1 | TRBV3-1 | many | TRBD2 | TGTGCCAGCAGCCTGGGACTAGCGGGACCTTACAATGAGCAGTTCTTC | CASSLGLAGPYNEQFF
TRBJ2-7 | TRBV11-1 | many | TRBD1 | TGTGCCAGCACCCCATATGGCGACAGGGGGATTTGGGAGCAGTACTTC | CASTPYGDRGIWEQYF
TRBJ2-5 | TRBV6-1 | few | TRBD2 | TGTGCCAGCAGTGAATTTAGCGGGGGGGCAGAGACCCAGTACTTC | CASSEFSGGAETQYF
TRBJ2-3 | TRBV7-9 | many | TRBD2 | TGTGCCAGCAGCTTCGTAGCGGGGGGGGGCACAGATACGCAGTATTTT | CASSFVAGGGTDTQYF
TRBJ2-7 | TRBV5-6 | - | - | TGTGCCAGCAGCTCTGGTGGGTTCGAGCAGTACTTC | CASSSGGFEQYF
TRBJ2-1 | TRBV5-1 | many | - | TGCGCCAGCAGCTTGGGGGGCTTATACAATGAGCAGTTCTTC | CASSLGGLYNEQFF
TRBJ2-1 | TRBV12-3/TRBV12-4 | many | - | TGTGCCAGCAGCCCGGCTATTAATGCCAATGAGCAGTTCTTC | CASSPAINANEQFF
TRBJ2-4 | TRBV6-1 | - | TRBD2 | TGTGCCAGTTCCGGGACTAGCGGCAACATTCAGTACTTC | CASSGTSGNIQYF